This is a list of T cell receptor beta chains from one sample in a study of blood T cell repertoires in COVID-19. Profiling relied on immunoSEQ multiplex PCR, and the TCRdb table lists in-frame clones only, not all of them. The data contain roughly 90,000 clones, approximately 88% of them singletons. What was sequenced was peripheral blood. All receptors come from an elderly woman with active or convalescent COVID-19. Each CDR3 is given with its conserved first and last residue. The D gene is left open where the match is weak. The listing skips clone size in some rows; elsewhere it reads once, few, many or a size class.

D: -; V: TRBV5-4; size: -; length: 15; J: TRBJ2-1; CDR3: CASSSGTPFNNEQFF; DNA: TGTGCCAGCAGCTCCGGGACTCCCTTTAACAATGAGCAGTTCTTC
D: -; V: TRBV21-1; size: -; length: 21; J: TRBJ1-2; CDR3: CASSKRERRPPSTGGYYGYTF; DNA: TGTGCCAGCAGCAAACGTGAAAGAAGGCCCCCTTCGACAGGAGGATACTATGGCTACACCTTC
D: TRBD1; V: TRBV19; size: -; length: 16; J: TRBJ2-7; CDR3: CASSPRRGTGNYEQYF; DNA: TGTGCCAGTAGTCCAAGGCGAGGGACAGGGAACTACGAGCAGTACTTC
D: TRBD1; V: TRBV24-1; size: -; length: 15; J: TRBJ2-3; CDR3: CATSDFTGGTDTQYF; DNA: TGTGCCACCAGTGATTTCACAGGGGGCACAGATACGCAGTATTTT
D: TRBD1; V: TRBV24-1; size: -; length: 13; J: TRBJ1-2; CDR3: CATSDFAGGGYTF; DNA: TGTGCCACCAGTGATTTCGCAGGGGGAGGCTACACCTTC
D: -; V: TRBV28; size: -; length: 14; J: TRBJ1-3; CDR3: CASSPPGPGNTIYF; DNA: TGTGCCAGCAGTCCCCCAGGGCCGGGAAACACCATATATTTT
D: -; V: TRBV3-1/TRBV3-2; size: -; length: 14; J: TRBJ2-1; CDR3: CASRARASYNEQFF; DNA: TGTGCCAGCAGGGCCAGGGCCTCCTACAATGAGCAGTTCTTC
D: TRBD1; V: TRBV29-1; size: once; length: 12; J: TRBJ1-1; CDR3: CSVGQGSTEAFF; DNA: TGCAGCGTTGGACAGGGGTCCACTGAAGCTTTCTTT
D: -; V: TRBV9; size: -; length: 20; J: TRBJ2-2; CDR3: CASSVATIGTNIPGAGELFF; DNA: TGTGCCAGCAGCGTAGCTACTATCGGGACAAATATCCCTGGGGCCGGGGAGCTGTTTTTT
D: -; V: TRBV9; size: -; length: 15; J: TRBJ1-1; CDR3: CASSLSGGLGTEAFF; DNA: TGTGCCAGCAGCCTTAGCGGGGGCTTGGGGACTGAAGCTTTCTTT
D: TRBD2; V: TRBV28; size: -; length: 16; J: TRBJ2-7; CDR3: CASSTLSGRENYEQYF; DNA: TGTGCCAGCAGCACGCTGAGCGGGAGAGAAAACTACGAGCAGTACTTC
D: -; V: TRBV5-6; size: -; length: 16; J: TRBJ1-2; CDR3: CASSLVGDTGTYGYTF; DNA: TGTGCCAGCAGCTTGGTAGGGGACACGGGCACATATGGCTACACCTTC
D: -; V: TRBV5-1; size: -; length: 13; J: TRBJ1-1; CDR3: CASSLGQEREAFF; DNA: TGCGCCAGCAGCTTGGGACAAGAGCGGGAAGCTTTCTTT
D: TRBD1; V: TRBV5-1; size: -; length: 15; J: TRBJ2-3; CDR3: CASSWMGQSTDTQYF; DNA: TGCGCCAGCAGCTGGATGGGACAGAGCACAGATACGCAGTATTTT
D: TRBD1; V: TRBV5-1; size: -; length: 15; J: TRBJ1-1; CDR3: CASSLDRVPLTEAFF; DNA: TGCGCCAGCAGCCTAGACAGGGTCCCACTCACTGAAGCTTTCTTT
D: TRBD2; V: TRBV3-1/TRBV3-2; size: -; length: 18; J: TRBJ2-3; CDR3: CASSRGLAGGPDGYTQYF; DNA: TGTGCCAGCAGCCGTGGACTAGCGGGAGGCCCAGACGGATATACGCAGTATTTT
D: TRBD2; V: TRBV3-1/TRBV3-2; size: -; length: 19; J: TRBJ2-7; CDR3: CASSPSGTSGGRNPYEQYF; DNA: TGTGCCAGCAGCCCGTCCGGGACTAGCGGGGGGCGCAATCCCTACGAGCAGTACTTC
D: -; V: TRBV7-2; size: -; length: 14; J: TRBJ1-1; CDR3: CASSFSGWGTEAFF; DNA: TGTGCCAGCAGCTTCTCAGGGTGGGGCACTGAAGCTTTCTTT
D: -; V: TRBV5-1; size: -; length: 14; J: TRBJ2-5; CDR3: CASSLGPTQETQYF; DNA: TGCGCCAGCAGCTTGGGGCCCACCCAAGAGACCCAGTACTTC
D: TRBD1; V: TRBV19; size: few; length: 15; J: TRBJ1-5; CDR3: CASSYSGQGNQPQHF; DNA: TGTGCCAGTAGTTACTCGGGACAGGGCAATCAGCCCCAGCATTTT
D: -; V: TRBV19; size: few; length: 14; J: TRBJ2-3; CDR3: CASSIGPGTDTQYF; DNA: TGTGCCAGTAGTATTGGGCCAGGCACAGATACGCAGTATTTT
D: -; V: TRBV6-5; size: -; length: 13; J: TRBJ1-1; CDR3: CASSLHRKTEAFF; DNA: TGTGCCAGCAGTTTACACAGGAAGACTGAAGCTTTCTTT
D: -; V: TRBV27; size: once; length: 13; J: TRBJ1-2; CDR3: CASSLEGGYGYTF; DNA: TGTGCCAGCAGTTTGGAGGGCGGGTATGGCTACACCTTC
D: -; V: TRBV28; size: -; length: 17; J: TRBJ1-4; CDR3: CASSLGGSFSTNEKLFF; DNA: TGTGCCAGCAGTTTGGGGGGGAGTTTCTCAACTAATGAAAAACTGTTTTTT
D: -; V: TRBV6-6; size: -; length: 14; J: TRBJ2-3; CDR3: CASSSGTETDTQYF; DNA: TGTGCCAGCAGCTCCGGGACTGAGACAGATACGCAGTATTTT
D: -; V: TRBV12-3/TRBV12-4; size: -; length: 11; J: TRBJ2-2; CDR3: CASSRTDHPFF; DNA: TGTGCCAGCAGCCGAACAGACCACCCGTTTTTT
D: TRBD1; V: TRBV18; size: -; length: 13; J: TRBJ1-2; CDR3: CASSPQGEYGYTF; DNA: TGTGCCAGCTCACCGCAGGGGGAGTATGGCTACACCTTC
D: -; V: TRBV4-2; size: -; length: 15; J: TRBJ1-1; CDR3: CASSLNLGVNTEAFF; DNA: TGTGCCAGTAGCCTAAACCTAGGGGTGAACACTGAAGCTTTCTTT
D: TRBD2; V: TRBV6-6; size: once; length: 17; J: TRBJ2-5; CDR3: CASSQNGLAGVGETQYF; DNA: TGTGCCAGCAGTCAAAATGGACTAGCGGGAGTAGGCGAGACCCAGTACTTC
D: TRBD1; V: TRBV7-2; size: -; length: 15; J: TRBJ1-2; CDR3: CASSSRTGSNYGYTF; DNA: TGTGCCAGCAGCTCTCGGACAGGTTCTAACTATGGCTACACCTTC
D: -; V: TRBV7-9; size: -; length: 15; J: TRBJ1-2; CDR3: CASSFDGDRSYGYTF; DNA: TGTGCCAGCAGCTTCGACGGAGACAGAAGCTATGGCTACACCTTC
D: -; V: TRBV7-6; size: -; length: 14; J: TRBJ1-6; CDR3: CASSPGQNNSPLHF; DNA: TGTGCCAGCAGCCCCGGACAGAATAATTCACCCCTCCACTTT
D: TRBD2; V: TRBV18; size: -; length: 14; J: TRBJ2-1; CDR3: CASSPRTSGGGQFF; DNA: TGTGCCAGCTCACCACGGACTAGCGGGGGCGGGCAGTTCTTC
D: TRBD1; V: TRBV18; size: -; length: 14; J: TRBJ2-3; CDR3: CASSLGGIMDTQYF; DNA: TGTGCCAGCTCACTAGGGGGCATAATGGATACGCAGTATTTT
D: -; V: TRBV28; size: -; length: 15; J: TRBJ1-1; CDR3: CASSHLGASNTEAFF; DNA: TGTGCCAGCAGCCATCTGGGGGCGTCTAACACTGAAGCTTTCTTT
D: -; V: TRBV27; size: -; length: 15; J: TRBJ1-1; CDR3: CASSPIGLPNTEAFF; DNA: TGTGCCAGCAGTCCCATAGGACTACCTAACACTGAAGCTTTCTTT
D: TRBD2; V: TRBV11-2; size: few; length: 16; J: TRBJ2-7; CDR3: CASSLPPWGRAREQYF; DNA: TGTGCCAGCAGCTTACCCCCATGGGGGAGGGCCCGGGAGCAGTACTTC
D: -; V: TRBV19; size: few; length: 15; J: TRBJ1-5; CDR3: CASSIVAEGNQPQHF; DNA: TGTGCCAGTAGTATAGTCGCGGAGGGCAATCAGCCCCAGCATTTT
D: -; V: TRBV28; size: -; length: 15; J: TRBJ1-3; CDR3: CASRASGASGNTIYF; DNA: TGTGCCAGCAGAGCCTCGGGAGCCTCTGGAAACACCATATATTTT
D: TRBD2; V: TRBV6-5; size: once; length: 14; J: TRBJ2-7; CDR3: CASTYSGRRYEQYF; DNA: TGTGCCAGCACTTATAGCGGGAGGCGGTACGAGCAGTACTTC
D: TRBD1; V: TRBV6-2/TRBV6-3; size: -; length: 15; J: TRBJ2-2; CDR3: CASSPHRGLGGELFF; DNA: TGTGCCAGCAGTCCCCATAGGGGGCTGGGCGGGGAGCTGTTTTTT
D: TRBD2; V: TRBV7-2; size: -; length: 14; J: TRBJ2-1; CDR3: CASSLSGGNNEQFF; DNA: TGTGCCAGCAGCTTAAGCGGGGGGAACAATGAGCAGTTCTTC
D: -; V: TRBV19; size: -; length: 17; J: TRBJ2-5; CDR3: CASSVRHGLKRRETQYF; DNA: TGTGCCAGTAGTGTGCGCCATGGCCTAAAAAGGAGGGAGACCCAGTACTTC
D: -; V: TRBV5-1; size: -; length: 15; J: TRBJ1-6; CDR3: CASSLAGVDNSPLHF; DNA: TGCGCCAGCAGCTTGGCGGGAGTAGATAATTCACCCCTCCACTTT
D: -; V: TRBV4-2; size: -; length: 16; J: TRBJ2-3; CDR3: CASSHSRDSSTDTQYF; DNA: TGTGCCAGCAGCCATTCAAGGGACTCTAGCACAGATACGCAGTATTTT
D: -; V: TRBV4-3; size: -; length: 13; J: TRBJ2-2; CDR3: CASSQDLTGELFF; DNA: TGCGCCAGCAGCCAAGATCTGACCGGGGAGCTGTTTTTT
D: -; V: TRBV11-2; size: -; length: 17; J: TRBJ1-6; CDR3: CASSLEAGGPYNSPLHF; DNA: TGTGCCAGCAGCTTAGAGGCAGGAGGTCCCTATAATTCACCCCTCCACTTT
D: TRBD2; V: TRBV28; size: -; length: 14; J: TRBJ2-7; CDR3: CASRQAGGPYEQYF; DNA: TGTGCCAGCAGGCAAGCGGGGGGCCCTTACGAGCAGTACTTC
D: -; V: TRBV19; size: -; length: 13; J: TRBJ1-2; CDR3: CASSISSPYGYTF; DNA: TGTGCCAGTAGTATCTCGAGTCCCTATGGCTACACCTTC
D: -; V: TRBV28; size: -; length: 13; J: TRBJ1-5; CDR3: CASVGGAAQPQHF; DNA: TGTGCCAGCGTGGGGGGAGCGGCTCAGCCCCAGCATTTT
D: -; V: TRBV19; size: -; length: 18; J: TRBJ1-5; CDR3: CASSTGGQSLYSNQPQHF; DNA: TGTGCCAGTAGTACAGGCGGACAGTCACTCTATAGCAATCAGCCCCAGCATTTT
D: -; V: TRBV4-1; size: -; length: 15; J: TRBJ2-7; CDR3: CASSQEKDRPYEQYF; DNA: TGCGCCAGCAGCCAAGAGAAAGACAGACCCTATGAGCAGTACTTC
D: TRBD2; V: TRBV13; size: -; length: 16; J: TRBJ2-3; CDR3: CASSPLAGGGTDTQYF; DNA: TGTGCCAGCAGCCCGCTAGCGGGAGGTGGGACAGATACGCAGTATTTT
D: TRBD2; V: TRBV7-3; size: -; length: 15; J: TRBJ2-3; CDR3: CASSLGLAGADTQYF; DNA: TGTGCCAGCAGCTTGGGACTAGCGGGAGCGGATACGCAGTATTTT